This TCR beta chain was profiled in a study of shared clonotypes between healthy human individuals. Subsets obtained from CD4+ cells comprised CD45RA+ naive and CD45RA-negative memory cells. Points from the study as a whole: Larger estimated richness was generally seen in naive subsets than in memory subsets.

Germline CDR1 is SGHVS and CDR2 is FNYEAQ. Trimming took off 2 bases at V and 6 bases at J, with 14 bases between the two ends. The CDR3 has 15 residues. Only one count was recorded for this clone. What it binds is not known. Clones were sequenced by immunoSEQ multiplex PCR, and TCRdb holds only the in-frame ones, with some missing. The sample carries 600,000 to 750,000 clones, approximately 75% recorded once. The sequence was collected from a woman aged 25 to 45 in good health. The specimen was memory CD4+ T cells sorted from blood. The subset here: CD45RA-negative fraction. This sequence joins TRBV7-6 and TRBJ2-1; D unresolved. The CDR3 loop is CASSLSDFPTNEQFF. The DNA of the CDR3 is TGTGCCAGCAGCTTAAGTGATTTCCCTACCAATGAGCAGTTCTTC.